One sample yielded the 24 T cell receptor beta chains listed below, sequenced in a study of glioma-infiltrating T cells after dendritic cell vaccination. Clones were read by immunoSEQ multiplex PCR, and TCRdb kept only the in-frame ones, dropping some. The sample lists tens of thousands of clones, around 79% occurring once. The source was blood, collected before dendritic cell vaccination. These receptors were obtained from a human donor with glioblastoma.

This chain links TRBV7-2 with TRBJ1-2; D perhaps matches TRBD1 (6 bases). The V gene lost 1 base and the J gene lost 5 bases, with 11 bases spanning the gap. The germline gives CDR1 SGHTA, CDR2 FQGNSA. CDR3 length: 14 amino acids. In nucleotides, the CDR3 is TGTGCCAGCAGCTTAGAACCAGGGGTATATGGCTACACCTTC. It encodes CASSLEPGVYGYTF.

The chain couples TRBV7-2 to TRBJ1-2, with D unresolved. CDR1 is SGHTA, CDR2 FQGNSA, per germline. V was pared by 3 bases and J by 7 bases, with 9 bases between. The CDR3 length is 12 residues. The CDR3, as DNA: TGTGCCAGCAGCTTCCTAATACTTGGCTACACCTTC. Translated, it gives CASSFLILGYTF.

This clone has only a few counts. V gene TRBV25-1 combines with J gene TRBJ2-1; TRBD1 is a possible D gene (6 bases). The CDR3 totals 11 residues. Trimming pared 6 bases from V and 10 bases from J, leaving 10 bases between. Germline V gene lookup returns CDR1 MGHDK and CDR2 SYGVNS. The CDR3 nucleotides are TGTGCCAGCAGCAGGGGAGCGGAGCAGTTCTTC. The encoded protein is CASSRGAEQFF.

The chain recombines TRBV4-1 with TRBJ2-2, with a tentative D call TRBD1 (5 bases). V was cut by 4 bases and J by 4 bases, with 13 bases left in between. CDR3 size: 15 residues. CDR1 is MGHRA and CDR2 is YSYEKL in the germline V gene. CDR3 sequence (DNA): TGCGCCAGCAGCCGCGACAGTACGGGCACCGGGGAGCTGTTTTTT. Translation: CASSRDSTGTGELFF.

This clone was counted between two and nine times. The V and J genes are TRBV2 and TRBJ2-2; 9 bases map to TRBD2. The CDR3 totals 18 residues. V gave up 7 bases and J gave up 0 bases; unmatched junction bases: 12. CDR1 and CDR2 (germline): SNHLY, FYNNEI. CDR3 sequence reads: CASTPLRLAVANTGELFF. For the CDR3, the DNA is TGTGCCAGCACCCCACTGAGACTAGCGGTGGCGAACACCGGGGAGCTGTTTTTT.

The chain links TRBV5-1 to TRBJ1-2, with a weak D call TRBD1 (6 bases). CDR3 length equals 14 residues. V lost 1 base and J lost 4, with 11 bases in between. CDR1 and CDR2 (germline): SGHRS, YFSETQ. The CDR3 loop is CASSLSGASYGYTF. The DNA for the CDR3 is TGCGCCAGCAGCTTGTCAGGGGCCAGCTATGGCTACACCTTC.

This chain links TRBV5-1 with TRBJ2-2; the match to TRBD2 covers 8 bases. CDR3 size: 17 residues. CDR1 is SGHRS, CDR2 YFSETQ, per germline. Trimming removed 1 base from V and 2 bases from J; junction bases left unmatched: 7. The CDR3 nucleotides read TGCGCCAGCAGCTTGTCGCTAGCGGGCTCCAACACCGGGGAGCTGTTTTTT. It encodes CASSLSLAGSNTGELFF.

The chain recombines TRBV14 with TRBJ2-1; no definite D call. The CDR3 covers 17 residues. Germline V gives CDR1 SGHDN, CDR2 FVKESK. V was cut by 1 base and J by 7 bases, with 20 bases left in between. The CDR3, as DNA: TGTGCCAGCAGCCAAGTCGCGTATATTTTTACAGCAAATGAGCAGTTCTTC. This translates into CASSQVAYIFTANEQFF.

Only a few counts were recorded for this clone. The chain recombines TRBV6-1 with TRBJ1-5; D perhaps matches TRBD1 (6 bases). Germline V CDR1 and CDR2: MNHNS, SASEGT. The CDR3 consists of 11 residues. V lost 3 bases and J lost 9, with 6 bases in between. CDR3 nucleotide sequence: TGTGCCAGCAGTGAGGACAGGCCCCAGCATTTT. This encodes CASSEDRPQHF.

The rearrangement joins TRBV28 to TRBJ1-1; D is uncertain. CDR1 and CDR2 (germline): MDHEN, SYDVKM. V lost 2 bases, J lost 4 bases, and 17 bases lay in between. The CDR3 totals 16 residues. The CDR3 region is CASSLDATHRGTEAFF. In DNA, the CDR3 is TGTGCCAGCAGTTTAGACGCCACTCACCGGGGCACTGAAGCTTTCTTT.

This clone was picked up one time. V is TRBV18 and J is TRBJ1-2; possibly TRBD1 for D (5 bases). Germline V lookup: CDR1 KGHSH, CDR2 LQKENI. Trimming took off 3 bases at V and 2 bases at J, with 10 bases between the two ends. This CDR3 comprises 14 residues. This CDR3 reads CASSPGAANYGYTF. The CDR3 DNA reads TGTGCCAGCTCACCTGGGGCAGCCAACTATGGCTACACCTTC.

CDR3 sequence: CAIYTGTSSNEQFF. DNA for the CDR3: TGTGCCATATACACCGGGACTAGTTCTAATGAGCAGTTCTTC. This chain uses TRBV10-3 with TRBJ2-1; 8 bases map to TRBD2. Germline CDR1 ENHRY, CDR2 SYGVKD. CDR3 size: 14 residues. V dropped 9 bases and J dropped 7; count of bases not matched to a gene: 11.

This clone was seen only a few times. The V call is TRBV9, the J call TRBJ2-1; 16 bases fit TRBD2. Per germline, CDR1 SGDLS and CDR2 YYNGEE. V shed 0 bases, J shed 0 bases, and the junction held 6 bases outside the gene matches. This CDR3 has 20 amino acids. The CDR3 region has the DNA TGTGCCAGCAGCGTAGGAATGGGACTAGCGGGAGGGGCCTCCTACAATGAGCAGTTCTTC. Translation gives CASSVGMGLAGGASYNEQFF.

The chain has TRBV5-4 and TRBJ1-2, with 12 bases fitting TRBD1. Germline-derived CDR1 and CDR2 are SGHNT and YYREEE (reference sequence). The CDR3 covers 17 residues. V gave up 4 bases and J gave up 8 bases; unmatched junction bases: 15. CDR3 amino acids: CASSLLSGQGASGGYTF. CDR3 in DNA: TGTGCCAGCAGCCTACTGTCGGGACAGGGGGCTTCCGGGGGCTACACCTTC.

The gene calls are TRBV6-5 and TRBJ2-3; unclear D gene. Trimming removed 4 bases at V and 3 bases at J, with 5 bases between. Germline CDR1 is MNHEY and CDR2 is SVGAGI. This CDR3 has 12 amino acids. For the CDR3, the DNA is TGTGCCAGCAGTTCGACAACAGATACGCAGTATTTT. This gives the protein CASSSTTDTQYF.

This chain joins TRBV25-1 and TRBJ1-2; 9 bases line up with TRBD1. V dropped 4 bases and J dropped 0; count of bases not matched to a gene: 9. The CDR3 runs 17 residues. From germline, CDR1 is MGHDK and CDR2 SYGVNS. This chain's CDR3 is CASSAPGQGPSNYGYTF. CDR3 nucleotide sequence: TGTGCCAGCAGTGCACCGGGACAGGGACCTTCTAACTATGGCTACACCTTC.

The CDR3 bases are TGTGCCAGTAGTATAGATCCGGGGTGGCAAGAGACCCAGTACTTC. As protein: CASSIDPGWQETQYF. This rearrangement joins TRBV19 to TRBJ2-5; D may be TRBD2 (5 bases). CDR3 length equals 15 residues. V was cut by 0 bases and J by 2 bases, with 10 bases left in between. The V gene's germline CDR1 is LNHDA and CDR2 SQIVND (reference sequence).

The chain joins TRBV19 to TRBJ1-2; 7 nucleotides line up with TRBD1. The CDR3 length is 16 residues. Germline-derived CDR1 and CDR2 are LNHDA and SQIVND (reference sequence). V lost 6 bases to trimming and J lost 0 bases; unmatched junction nucleotides: 10. CDR3 nucleotide sequence: TGTGCCAGTAGCGACCACCGGGACAGCGCTAACTATGGCTACACCTTC. Translating gives CASSDHRDSANYGYTF.

The genes are TRBV19 and TRBJ2-3, with D possibly TRBD2 on 5 matching bases. Trimming took 5 bases from V and 4 from J, leaving 13 bases between them. The germline V gene encodes CDR1 LNHDA and CDR2 SQIVND (reference sequence). CDR3 length: 14 residues. This CDR3 reads CASSEGTRADTQYF. CDR3 nucleotides: TGTGCCAGTAGTGAGGGAACGCGGGCAGATACGCAGTATTTT.

The gene calls are TRBV4-1 and TRBJ1-2, with TRBD1 matching 9 bases. The CDR3 length is 14 residues. Germline values: CDR1 MGHRA, CDR2 YSYEKL. J gave up 4 bases and V 6 bases, and 6 bases lay outside the gene matches. CDR3 loop: CASRQGAEFYGYTF. The CDR3 coding sequence is TGCGCCAGCAGACAGGGGGCCGAGTTCTATGGCTACACCTTC.

The CDR3 protein is CASSVDTSTYNEQFF. The CDR3 DNA follows: TGTGCCAGCAGTGTTGACACGTCAACCTACAATGAGCAGTTCTTC. The chain combines TRBV6-1 with TRBJ2-1; D gene unclear. CDR1 is MNHNS and CDR2 is SASEGT in the germline V gene. V dropped 4 bases and J dropped 2 bases, with 12 bases sitting between them. This CDR3 is 15 amino acids long.

This clone has only one observation. The CDR3 region is CASSQDGVYISGNTIYF. CDR3 DNA sequence: TGTGCCAGCAGCCAAGATGGAGTCTACATCTCTGGAAACACCATATATTTT. The J gene is TRBJ1-3, the V gene TRBV4-2; no definite D call. There are 17 residues in the CDR3. CDR1 LGHNA and CDR2 YNFKEQ come from the germline V gene. The germline V and J ends were trimmed by 0 bases and 0 bases, with 12 bases remaining between them.

The V and J genes are TRBV19 and TRBJ2-5; 8 bases fit TRBD1. V lost 7 bases and J lost 8; bases outside the gene matches: 12. CDR1 and CDR2 (germline): LNHDA, SQIVND (reference sequence). The CDR3 is made up of 14 amino acids. In DNA form, the CDR3 reads TGTGCCAGTACACCAGGGGGCTCCAAGAGAACCCAGTACTTC. Translated: CASTPGGSKRTQYF.

The V gene is TRBV25-1, the J gene TRBJ2-1; D is unresolved. The CDR3 is 15 residues long. Germline lookup yields CDR1 MGHDK and CDR2 SYGVNS. V was pared by 3 bases and J by 2 bases, with 11 bases between. CDR3 coding DNA: TGTGCCAGCAGTGACCCGAGCCAAACCTACAATGAGCAGTTCTTC. Its protein is CASSDPSQTYNEQFF.